This T cell receptor beta chain is from a study of T cell responses to AZD1222 COVID-19 vaccine. Second doses were pooled across both intervals (about 4 or about 12 weeks). Method: immunoSEQ multiplex PCR; TCRdb's copy keeps in-frame clones and lacks some. Of over 150,000 clones in the sample, 94% were seen once. V was pared by 8 bases and J by 0 bases, with 10 bases between. Germline CDR1 SNHLY, CDR2 FYNNEI. CDR3 length: 13 amino acids. Findings of the study overall: The study reported that nearly half of spike-specific TCRs target unmutated variant regions. Repertoires were obtained solely post-peak T cell response. White British people made up most donors, females outnumbered males, and clonal diversity was possibly underestimated.

A note on this clone: Its antigen remains unidentified.

The chain is built from TRBV2 and TRBJ1-1; D is uncertain. This receptor was identified in an adult who received the AZD1222 COVID-19 vaccine. The input for sequencing was peripheral blood, taken 28 days after the second AZD1222 dose. CDR3 sequence reads: CASRGYLNTEAFF. CDR3 DNA sequence: TGTGCCAGCCGCGGGTATCTGAACACTGAAGCTTTCTTT.